The clone carrying this T cell receptor beta chain was observed once. The CDR3 has 18 amino acids. V lost 2 bases to trimming and J lost 0 bases, with 17 bases between them. Germline loops: CDR1 SGDLS, CDR2 YYNGEE. This specimen comes from a study of blood T cell repertoires in COVID-19. Original analysis: Reference gene primers were amplified, and this amplification served to estimate nucleated cell counts. The assay was immunoSEQ multiplex PCR, and TCRdb's table has in-frame clones only and misses some. That table furnishes V, J and clone size, whereas the DNA furnished D and trimming. The sample consists of roughly 250,000 clones, 85% to 90% of them appearing once.

The sequence was obtained from a woman between 40 and 50 years old with acute or convalescent COVID-19. The sequencing sample was made of peripheral blood. The chain couples TRBV9 to TRBJ1-4; a weak D match, TRBD1 (5 bases). In DNA form, the CDR3 reads TGTGCCAGCAGCGTTCTATCGGGGGAGGCCTCAACTAATGAAAAACTGTTTTTT. Its protein product is CASSVLSGEASTNEKLFF.